This TCR beta chain is drawn from a study of Graves' ophthalmopathy and Graves' hyperthyroidism. This clonotype has a single count. No antigen is known for it. Study-level results: Clonotypes were expanded in thyroid at above 0.001 frequency, and most also appeared in blood.

RNA transcripts provided the template for amplifying TCR beta CDR3 regions. The workflow started with a first-round RT-PCR run with HTBI primers and then moved on to a second-round multiplex PCR. TCRdb re-analysed the multiplex PCR reads in MiXCR, keeping a single row per CDR3 protein. Of 580,000 or so distinct CDR3 sequences in the sample, roughly 40% were seen once. This TCR was sampled from an adult man with Graves' hyperthyroidism. Sequencing was carried out using peripheral blood or thyroid tissue (not recorded which).

This chain's CDR3 is CSARDQGGTGELFF. CDR3 nucleotides: TGCAGTGCTAGAGACCAGGGCGGGACCGGGGAGCTGTTTTTT. The chain joins TRBV20-1 to TRBJ2-2, with D possibly being TRBD1 or TRBD2 (5 bases each). V lost 0 bases and J 5 bases, leaving 10 bases between the germline ends. This CDR3 has 14 amino acids. Germline assignment: CDR1 DFQATT and CDR2 SNEGSKA (reference sequence).